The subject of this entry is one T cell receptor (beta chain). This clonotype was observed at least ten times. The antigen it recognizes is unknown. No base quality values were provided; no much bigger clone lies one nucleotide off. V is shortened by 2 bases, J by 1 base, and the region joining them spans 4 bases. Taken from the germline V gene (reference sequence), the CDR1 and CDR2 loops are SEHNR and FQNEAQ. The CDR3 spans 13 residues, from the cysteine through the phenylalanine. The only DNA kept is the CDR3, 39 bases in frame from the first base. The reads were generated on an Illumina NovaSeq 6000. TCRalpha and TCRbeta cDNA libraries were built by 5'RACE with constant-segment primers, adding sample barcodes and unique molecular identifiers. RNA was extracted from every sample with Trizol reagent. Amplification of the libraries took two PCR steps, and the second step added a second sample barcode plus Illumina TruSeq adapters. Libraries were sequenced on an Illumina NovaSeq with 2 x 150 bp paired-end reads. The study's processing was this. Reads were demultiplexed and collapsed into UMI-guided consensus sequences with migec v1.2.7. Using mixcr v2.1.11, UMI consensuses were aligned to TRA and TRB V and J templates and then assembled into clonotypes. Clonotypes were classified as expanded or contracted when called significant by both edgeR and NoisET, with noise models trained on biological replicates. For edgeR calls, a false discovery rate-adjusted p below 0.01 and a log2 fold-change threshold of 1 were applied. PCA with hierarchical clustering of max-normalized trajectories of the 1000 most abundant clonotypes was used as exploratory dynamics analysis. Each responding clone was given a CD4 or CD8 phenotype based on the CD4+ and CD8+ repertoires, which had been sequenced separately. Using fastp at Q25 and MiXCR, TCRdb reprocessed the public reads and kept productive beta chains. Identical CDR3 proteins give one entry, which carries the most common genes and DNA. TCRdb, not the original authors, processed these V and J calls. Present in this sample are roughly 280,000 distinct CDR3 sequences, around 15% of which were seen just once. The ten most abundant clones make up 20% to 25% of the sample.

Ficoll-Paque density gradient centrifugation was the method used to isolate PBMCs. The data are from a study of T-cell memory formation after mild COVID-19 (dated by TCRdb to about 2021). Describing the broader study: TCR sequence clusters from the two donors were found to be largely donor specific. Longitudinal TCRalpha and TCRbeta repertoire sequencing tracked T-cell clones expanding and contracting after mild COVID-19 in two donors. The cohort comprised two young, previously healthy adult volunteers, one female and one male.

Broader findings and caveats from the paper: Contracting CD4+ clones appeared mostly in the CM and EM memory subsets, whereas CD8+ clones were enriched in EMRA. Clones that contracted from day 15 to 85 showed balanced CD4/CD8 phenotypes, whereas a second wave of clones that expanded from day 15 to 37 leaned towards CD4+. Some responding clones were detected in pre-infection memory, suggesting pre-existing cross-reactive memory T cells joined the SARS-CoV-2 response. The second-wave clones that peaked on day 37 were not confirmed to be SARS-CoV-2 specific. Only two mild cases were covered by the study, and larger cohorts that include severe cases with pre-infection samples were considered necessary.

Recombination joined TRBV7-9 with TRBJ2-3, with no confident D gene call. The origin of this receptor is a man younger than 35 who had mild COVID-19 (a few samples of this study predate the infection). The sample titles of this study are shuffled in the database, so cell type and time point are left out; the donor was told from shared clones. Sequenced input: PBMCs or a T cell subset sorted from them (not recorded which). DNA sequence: TGTGCCAGCAGCTTATTGCGCACAGATACGCAGTATTTT. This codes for CASSLLRTDTQYF.